This T cell receptor beta chain was retrieved from a study of blood T cell repertoires in COVID-19. Study in general: Donors in the United States, Italy and Spain gave samples during acute or convalescent COVID-19. From T cells, B-cell-depleted T cells, or PBMCs came the material, which was cDNA or gDNA.

Authors' processing steps: Reference gene primer amplification gave nucleated cell count estimates. Here immunoSEQ multiplex PCR was the method, and the copy in TCRdb shows in-frame clones only, minus some. V and J calls and clone size are given by that table; D and trimming were obtained from the DNA. The sample lists about 74,000 clones; roughly three quarters were seen once. The ends were cut back, 3 bases at V and 7 bases at J, with 7 bases in the middle. Per germline, CDR1 SGHRS and CDR2 YFSETQ. The CDR3 loop spans 12 amino acids. J is TRBJ2-2 and V is TRBV5-1; D is unclear. Sequenced sample: peripheral blood. The receptor was isolated from a man aged 65 to 85 with acute or convalescent COVID-19. The DNA of the CDR3 is TGCGCCAGCAGCTCTTACGGCGGGGAGCTGTTTTTT. Translation gives CASSSYGGELFF.